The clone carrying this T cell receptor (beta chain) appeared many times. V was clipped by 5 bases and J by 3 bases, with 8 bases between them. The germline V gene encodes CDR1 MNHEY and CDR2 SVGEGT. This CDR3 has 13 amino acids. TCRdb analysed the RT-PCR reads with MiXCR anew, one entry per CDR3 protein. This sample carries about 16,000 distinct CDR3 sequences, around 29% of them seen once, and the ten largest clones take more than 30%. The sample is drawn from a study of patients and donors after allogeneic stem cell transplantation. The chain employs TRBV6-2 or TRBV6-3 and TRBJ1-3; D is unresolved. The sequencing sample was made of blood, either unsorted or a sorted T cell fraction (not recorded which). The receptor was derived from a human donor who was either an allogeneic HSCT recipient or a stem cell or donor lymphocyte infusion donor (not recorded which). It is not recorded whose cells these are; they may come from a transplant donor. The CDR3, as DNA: TGTGCCAGCAGTCACCTCCATGGAAACACCATATATTTT. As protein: CASSHLHGNTIYF.